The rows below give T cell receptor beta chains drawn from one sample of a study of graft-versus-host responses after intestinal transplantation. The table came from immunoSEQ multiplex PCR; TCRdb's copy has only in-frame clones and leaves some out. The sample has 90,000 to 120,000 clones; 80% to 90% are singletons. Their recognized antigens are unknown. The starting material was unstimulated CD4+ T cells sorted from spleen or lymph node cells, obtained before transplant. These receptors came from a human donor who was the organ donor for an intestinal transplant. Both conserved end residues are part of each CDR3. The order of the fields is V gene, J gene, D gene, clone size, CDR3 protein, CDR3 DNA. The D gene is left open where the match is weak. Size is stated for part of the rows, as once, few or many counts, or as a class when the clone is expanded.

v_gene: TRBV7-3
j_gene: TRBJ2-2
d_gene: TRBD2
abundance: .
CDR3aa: CSSSLNSAGGTGELFF
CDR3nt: TGTTCCAGCAGCTTAAATTCAGCGGGAGGCACCGGGGAGCTGTTTTTT

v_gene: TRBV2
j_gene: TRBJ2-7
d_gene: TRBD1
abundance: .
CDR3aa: CASSGLQGVPLMQYF
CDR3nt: TGTGCCAGCAGTGGCCTACAGGGGGTGCCTCTAATGCAGTACTTC

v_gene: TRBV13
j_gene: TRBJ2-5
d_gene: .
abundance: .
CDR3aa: CASSLAMGHIQETQYF
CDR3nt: TGTGCCAGCAGCTTAGCGATGGGGCATATTCAAGAGACCCAGTACTTC

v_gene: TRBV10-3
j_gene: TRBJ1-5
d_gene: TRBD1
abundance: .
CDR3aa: CAISESTGSNQPQHF
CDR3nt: TGTGCCATCAGTGAGTCGACAGGGAGCAATCAGCCCCAGCATTTT

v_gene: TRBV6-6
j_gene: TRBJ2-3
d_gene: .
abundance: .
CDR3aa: CASSRGDTQYF
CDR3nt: TGTGCCAGCAGCCGAGGGGATACGCAGTATTTT

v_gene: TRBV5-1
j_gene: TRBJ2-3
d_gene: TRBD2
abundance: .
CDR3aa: CASSTGTSSTDTQYF
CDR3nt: TGCGCCAGCAGCACAGGGACTAGCTCGACCGATACGCAGTATTTT

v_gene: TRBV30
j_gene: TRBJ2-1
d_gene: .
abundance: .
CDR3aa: CAWSVQGSYGNEQFF
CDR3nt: TGTGCCTGGAGTGTACAGGGTTCCTACGGCAATGAGCAGTTCTTC

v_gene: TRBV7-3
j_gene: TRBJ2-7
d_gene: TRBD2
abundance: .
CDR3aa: CASSLGTSGSEQYF
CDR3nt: TGTGCCAGCAGCTTAGGGACTAGCGGGAGCGAGCAGTACTTC

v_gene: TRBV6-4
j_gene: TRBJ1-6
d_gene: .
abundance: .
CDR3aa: CASRETVGFLSYNSPLHF
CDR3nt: TGTGCCAGCAGGGAGACGGTGGGTTTCCTCTCCTATAATTCACCCCTCCACTTT

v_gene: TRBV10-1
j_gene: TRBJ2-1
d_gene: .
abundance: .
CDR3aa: CASSSRIYNEQFF
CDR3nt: TGCGCCAGCAGCTCAAGGATATACAATGAGCAGTTCTTC

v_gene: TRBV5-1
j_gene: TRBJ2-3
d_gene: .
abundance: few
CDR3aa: CASSLNSGVGTDTQYF
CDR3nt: TGCGCCAGCAGCTTGAATTCGGGAGTTGGCACAGATACGCAGTATTTT

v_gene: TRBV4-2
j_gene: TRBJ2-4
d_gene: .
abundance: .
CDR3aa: CASSQEHTAKNIQYF
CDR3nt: TGTGCCAGCAGCCAAGAGCATACCGCCAAAAACATTCAGTACTTC

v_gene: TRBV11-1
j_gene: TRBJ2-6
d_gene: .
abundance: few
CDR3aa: CASSLRGGATGANVLTF
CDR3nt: TGTGCCAGCAGCTTACGGGGTGGGGCAACTGGGGCCAACGTCCTGACTTTC

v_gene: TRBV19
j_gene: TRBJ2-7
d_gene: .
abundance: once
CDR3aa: CASSIRPNSYEQYF
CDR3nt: TGTGCCAGTAGTATACGGCCCAACTCCTACGAGCAGTACTTC

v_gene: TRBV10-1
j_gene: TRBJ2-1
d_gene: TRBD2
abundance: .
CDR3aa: CASSESAGGLYNEQFF
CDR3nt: TGCGCCAGCAGTGAGTCGGCGGGGGGGCTCTACAATGAGCAGTTCTTC

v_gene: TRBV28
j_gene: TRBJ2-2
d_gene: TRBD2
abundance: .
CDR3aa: CASSWGGRRRDTGELFF
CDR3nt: TGTGCCAGCAGTTGGGGGGGGAGGCGGCGGGACACCGGGGAGCTGTTTTTT

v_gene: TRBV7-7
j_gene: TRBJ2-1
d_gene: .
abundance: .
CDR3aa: CASSPIGGSSYNEQFF
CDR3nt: TGTGCCAGCAGCCCGATAGGGGGGTCGTCCTACAATGAGCAGTTCTTC

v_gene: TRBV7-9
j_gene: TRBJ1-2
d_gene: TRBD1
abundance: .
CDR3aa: CASSSARDSAYGYTF
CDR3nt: TGTGCCAGCAGCTCGGCCCGGGACAGCGCTTATGGCTACACCTTC

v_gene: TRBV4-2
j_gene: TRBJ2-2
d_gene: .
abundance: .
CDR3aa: CASSQVTGNTGELFF
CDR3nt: TGTGCCAGCAGCCAAGTAACAGGGAACACCGGGGAGCTGTTTTTT

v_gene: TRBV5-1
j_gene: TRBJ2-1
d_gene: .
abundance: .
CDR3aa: CASSSQNEQFF
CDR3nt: TGCGCCAGCAGCTCTCAGAATGAGCAGTTCTTC

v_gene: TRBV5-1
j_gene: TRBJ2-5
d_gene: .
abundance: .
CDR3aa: CASSPSFSGTQETQYF
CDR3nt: TGCGCCAGCAGCCCATCCTTTTCTGGAACCCAAGAGACCCAGTACTTC

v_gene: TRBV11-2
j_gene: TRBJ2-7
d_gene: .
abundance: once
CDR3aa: CASSLVRQGPSEQYF
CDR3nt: TGTGCCAGCAGCTTAGTTCGGCAGGGCCCCAGCGAGCAGTACTTC

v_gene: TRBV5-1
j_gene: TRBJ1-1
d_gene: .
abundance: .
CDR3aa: CASSLEGLEAFF
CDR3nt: TGCGCCAGCAGCTTGGAAGGACTTGAAGCTTTCTTT

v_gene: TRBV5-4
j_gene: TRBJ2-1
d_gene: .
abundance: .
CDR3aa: CAPGDYNEQFF
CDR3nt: TGTGCCCCGGGGGATTACAATGAGCAGTTCTTC

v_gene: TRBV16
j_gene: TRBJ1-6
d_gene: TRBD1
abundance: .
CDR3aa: CATRTGTGNSPLHF
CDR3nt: TGTGCCACCCGTACCGGGACAGGGAATTCACCCCTCCACTTT

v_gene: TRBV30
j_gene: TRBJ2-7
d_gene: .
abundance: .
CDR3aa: CAWGGLVAPSF
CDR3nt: TGTGCCTGGGGGGGTTTGGTTGCGCCTTCTTTC

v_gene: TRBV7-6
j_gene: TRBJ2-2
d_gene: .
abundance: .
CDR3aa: CASRPGPANTGELFF
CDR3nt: TGTGCCAGCCGCCCGGGGCCCGCGAACACCGGGGAGCTGTTTTTT

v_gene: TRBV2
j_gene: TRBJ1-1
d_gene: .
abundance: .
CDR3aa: CASSGRQGAFF
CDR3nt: TGTGCCAGCAGCGGGCGGCAGGGAGCTTTCTTT

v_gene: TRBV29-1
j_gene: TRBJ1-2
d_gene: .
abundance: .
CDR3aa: CSVSGPTGYTF
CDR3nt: TGCAGCGTTTCGGGCCCCACCGGCTACACCTTC

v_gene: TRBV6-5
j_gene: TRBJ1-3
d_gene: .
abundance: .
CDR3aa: CASKPDSRAGNTIYF
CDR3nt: TGTGCCAGTAAACCGGACAGCCGCGCTGGAAACACCATATATTTT

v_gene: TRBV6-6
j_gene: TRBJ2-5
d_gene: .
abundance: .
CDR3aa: CASSYTGMETQYF
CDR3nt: TGTGCCAGCAGTTACACAGGGATGGAGACCCAGTACTTC